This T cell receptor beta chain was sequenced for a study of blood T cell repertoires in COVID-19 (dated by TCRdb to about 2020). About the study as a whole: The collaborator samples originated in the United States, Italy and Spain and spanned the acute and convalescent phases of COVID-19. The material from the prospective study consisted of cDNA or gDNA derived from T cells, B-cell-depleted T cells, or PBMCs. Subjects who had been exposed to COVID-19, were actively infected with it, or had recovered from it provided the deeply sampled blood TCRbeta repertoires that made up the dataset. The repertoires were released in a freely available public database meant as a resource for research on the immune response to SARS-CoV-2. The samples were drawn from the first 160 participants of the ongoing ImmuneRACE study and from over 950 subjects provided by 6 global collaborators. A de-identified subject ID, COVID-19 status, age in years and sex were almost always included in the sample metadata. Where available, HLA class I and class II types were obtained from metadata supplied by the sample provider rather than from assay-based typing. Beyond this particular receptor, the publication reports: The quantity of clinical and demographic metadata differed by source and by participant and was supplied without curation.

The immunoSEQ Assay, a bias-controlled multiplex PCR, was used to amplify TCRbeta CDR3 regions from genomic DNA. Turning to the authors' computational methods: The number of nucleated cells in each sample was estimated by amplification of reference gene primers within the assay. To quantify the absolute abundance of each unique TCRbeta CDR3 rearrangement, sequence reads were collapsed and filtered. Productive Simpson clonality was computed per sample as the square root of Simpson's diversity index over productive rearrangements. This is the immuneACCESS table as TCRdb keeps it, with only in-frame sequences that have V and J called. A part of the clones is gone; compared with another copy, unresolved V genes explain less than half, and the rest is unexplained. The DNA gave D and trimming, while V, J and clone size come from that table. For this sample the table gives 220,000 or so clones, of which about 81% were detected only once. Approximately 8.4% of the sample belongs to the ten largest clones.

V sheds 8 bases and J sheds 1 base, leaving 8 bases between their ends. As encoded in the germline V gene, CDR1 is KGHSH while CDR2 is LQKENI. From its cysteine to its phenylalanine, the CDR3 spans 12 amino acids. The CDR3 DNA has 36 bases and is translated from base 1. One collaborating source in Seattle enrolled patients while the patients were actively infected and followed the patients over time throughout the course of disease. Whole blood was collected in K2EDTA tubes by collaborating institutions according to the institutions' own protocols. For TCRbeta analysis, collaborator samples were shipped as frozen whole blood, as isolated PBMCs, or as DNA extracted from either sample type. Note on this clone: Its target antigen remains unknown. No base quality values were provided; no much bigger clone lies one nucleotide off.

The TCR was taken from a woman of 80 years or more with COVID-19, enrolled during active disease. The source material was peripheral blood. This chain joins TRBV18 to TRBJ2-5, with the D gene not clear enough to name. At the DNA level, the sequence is TGTGCCAGCGCGACTCTCCAAGAGACCCAGTACTTC. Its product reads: CASATLQETQYF. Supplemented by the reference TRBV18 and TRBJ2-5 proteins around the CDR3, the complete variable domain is NAGVMQNPRHLVRRRGQEARLRCSPMKGHSHVYWYRQLPEEGLKFMVYLQKENIIDESGMPKERFSAEFPKEGPSILRIQQVVRGDSAAYFCASATLQETQYFGPGTRLLVL.